These 15 T cell receptor beta chains were all obtained from the same sample, sequenced in a study of T-cell memory formation after mild COVID-19. TCRdb itself ran the 5' RACE reads through MiXCR, one entry per CDR3 protein. The table records some 350,000 distinct CDR3 sequences, 10% to 15% of them present only once. The sample comprised PBMCs or a T cell subset sorted from them (not recorded which). Receptors were obtained from a man aged 18 to 35 who had mild COVID-19 (a few samples of this study predate the infection). Cell type and time point are not known.

This CDR3 reads CASSLEGSGWTGELFF. The CDR3 coding sequence is TGTGCCAGCAGCTTAGAAGGGTCGGGATGGACCGGGGAGCTGTTTTTT. This chain joins TRBV7-2 and TRBJ2-2; TRBD2 might be the D (5 bases). Trimming stripped 1 base from V and 5 bases from J, with 14 bases between. The length of the CDR3 is 16 residues. Germline V gives CDR1 SGHTA, CDR2 FQGNSA.

This clonotype was counted ten times or more. The rearrangement uses TRBV5-1 and TRBJ2-3; the match to TRBD2 covers 11 bases. CDR1 is SGHRS and CDR2 is YFSETQ in the germline V gene. The junction had 4 bases not matched to a gene; V was cut back by 3 bases and J by 4 bases. This CDR3 is 15 amino acids long. Here the CDR3 reads CASSSGLADSDTQYF. CDR3 nucleotides: TGCGCCAGCAGCTCGGGACTAGCGGATTCAGATACGCAGTATTTT.

This clonotype was counted only a few times. The V call is TRBV3-1, the J call TRBJ2-3; 12 bases match TRBD2. Per the germline V gene, CDR1 is LGHDT and CDR2 is YNNKEL (reference sequence). Trimming cost V 4 bases and J 2 bases; bases outside gene matches: 4. The CDR3 is 16 amino acids. The CDR3 sequence: CASSLLAGGTTDTQYF. The CDR3 region has the DNA TGTGCCAGCAGCCTTCTAGCGGGGGGGACCACAGATACGCAGTATTTT.

This clonotype was counted ten times or more. This rearrangement joins TRBV5-5 to TRBJ2-1, with 8 bases lining up with TRBD2. The CDR3 loop spans 14 amino acids. Germline values: CDR1 SGHKS, CDR2 YYEKEE (reference sequence). V lost 3 bases, J lost 6 bases, and 5 bases stayed unmatched. The CDR3 protein is CASSSTRGGNEQFF. The CDR3 DNA follows: TGTGCCAGCAGCTCAACCCGGGGGGGCAATGAGCAGTTCTTC. Combining the CDR3 with reference TRBV5-5 and TRBJ2-1 gives the whole variable domain DAGVTQSPTHLIKTRGQQVTLRCSPISGHKSVSWYQQVLGQGPQFIFQYYEKEERGRGNFPDRFSARQFPNYSSELNVNALLLGDSALYLCASSSTRGGNEQFFGPGTRLTVL.

This clonotype has at least ten counts. V is TRBV5-1 and J is TRBJ2-7, with D perhaps matching TRBD1 (6 bases). CDR1 and CDR2 from the germline V gene are SGHRS and YFSETQ. There are 13 residues in the CDR3. V lost 0 bases and J lost 8, with 12 bases in between. In DNA form, the CDR3 reads TGCGCCAGCAGCTTGGACAGGGTTCAGAAGCAGTACTTC. Translating gives CASSLDRVQKQYF. The entire variable domain, with the rest obtained from reference TRBV5-1 and TRBJ2-7, is as follows: KAGVTQTPRYLIKTRGQQVTLSCSPISGHRSVSWYQQTPGQGLQFLFEYFSETQRNKGNFPGRFSGRQFSNSRSEMNVSTLELGDSALYLCASSLDRVQKQYFGPGTRLTVT.

This clonotype has only a few counts. The V gene is TRBV9, the J gene TRBJ2-3; no definite D call. Between the trimmed V and J ends, which lost 3 bases and 3 bases, there was a span of 8 bases. Germline CDR1 is SGDLS and CDR2 is YYNGEE. There are 13 residues in the CDR3. Here the CDR3 reads CASSAARTDTQYF. The CDR3 DNA sequence: TGTGCCAGCAGCGCCGCACGTACAGATACGCAGTATTTT.

This clonotype was seen a handful of times. The rearrangement joins TRBV4-3 to TRBJ2-3; TRBD2 might be the D (5 bases). The CDR3 has 15 amino acids. The germline CDR1 and CDR2 sequences are LGHNA and YSLEER. V was clipped by 0 bases and J by 10 bases, with 17 bases between them. The CDR3: CASSQDMRRADSQYF. CDR3 nucleotides: TGCGCCAGCAGCCAAGATATGAGGCGAGCGGACTCGCAGTATTTT.

This clonotype was recorded a few times. The V call is TRBV4-1, the J call TRBJ2-2; 7 nucleotides align to TRBD1. This CDR3 comprises 16 residues. Germline values: CDR1 MGHRA, CDR2 YSYEKL. After removal of 3 bases from V and 1 base from J, the junction contained 5 bases not matched to a gene. For the CDR3, the DNA is TGCGCCAGCAGCCAGGTAGGGGGCTGGAACACCGGGGAGCTGTTTTTT. Protein sequence: CASSQVGGWNTGELFF.

This clonotype has a handful of counts. The chain recombines TRBV20-1 with TRBJ2-5; TRBD1 might be the D (6 bases). CDR1 DFQATT and CDR2 SNEGSKA come from the germline V gene (reference sequence). The CDR3 loop spans 14 amino acids. With 4 bases removed from V and 3 bases from J, the gap between germline ends came to 15 bases. The DNA of the CDR3 is TGCAGTGCTACAACCGGGACATCCGAAGAGACCCAGTACTTC. This translates into CSATTGTSEETQYF.

The chain carries TRBV6-2 or TRBV6-3 and TRBJ1-1; D possibly corresponds to TRBD1 (5 bases). The V gene's germline CDR1 is MNHEY and CDR2 SVGEGT. This CDR3 has 15 residues. Trimming removed 5 bases from V and 4 bases from J, with 17 bases in between. The CDR3 protein is CASSPPREDSTEAFF. The CDR3 DNA sequence: TGTGCCAGCAGTCCACCCAGGGAGGATTCCACTGAAGCTTTCTTT.

The chain carries TRBV7-3 and TRBJ2-3; no reliable D call. Trimming removed 3 bases from V and 0 bases from J, with 7 bases in between. Germline V gene data show CDR1 as SGHTA and CDR2 as FQGTGA. The CDR3 extends over 14 amino acids. The CDR3 region has the DNA TGTGCCAGCAGCTTCAAGGGTAGCACAGATACGCAGTATTTT. This encodes CASSFKGSTDTQYF.

V and J are TRBV29-1 and TRBJ2-7; the match to TRBD1 covers 8 bases. The CDR3 is made up of 13 amino acids. In germline, CDR1 is SQVTM, CDR2 ANQGSEA. V trimming: 8 bases; J trimming: 4 bases; junction bases outside the gene matches: 10. CDR3 sequence reads: CSTRTGTGYEQYF. Here the CDR3 DNA reads TGCAGCACCCGGACAGGGACCGGGTACGAGCAGTACTTC.

The table lists this clonotype with a few counts. The chain is built from TRBV10-2 and TRBJ1-5; possible D gene TRBD1, 6 bases. Trimming took off 3 bases at V and 3 bases at J, with 12 bases between the two ends. Germline V CDR1 and CDR2: WSHSY, SAAADI. CDR3 length: 15 residues. This CDR3 is CASSDWTDFNQPQHF. The CDR3 DNA is TGCGCCAGCAGTGACTGGACAGACTTCAATCAGCCCCAGCATTTT.

The J gene is TRBJ1-2, the V gene TRBV7-9; 7 bases are a match to TRBD1. The CDR3 contains 15 residues. Germline CDR1 and CDR2: SEHNR and FQNEAQ (reference sequence). V shed 7 bases, J shed 2 bases, and the junction held 10 bases outside the gene matches. The CDR3 region has the DNA TGTGCCAGCACCAAAGGGGGCTCCGAGAACTATGGCTACACCTTC. Protein product: CASTKGGSENYGYTF.

This clonotype was detected many times. The genes are TRBV5-1 and TRBJ1-1, with D hard to call. The germline V and J ends were trimmed by 7 bases and 5 bases, with 15 bases remaining between them. From germline, CDR1 is SGHRS and CDR2 YFSETQ. The CDR3 has 13 residues. The CDR3 DNA reads TGCGCCAGCCCCTGGGAGGGTAGTACTGAAGCTTTCTTT. Its protein is CASPWEGSTEAFF.